Listed below are T cell receptor beta chains from one sample, sequenced in a study of shared clonotypes between healthy human individuals. Assay: immunoSEQ multiplex PCR; the TCRdb copy retains only in-frame clones and omits some. The sample shows over a million clones, around 78% of them seen only once. Source material: memory CD4+ T cells from PBMCs. The receptor set was obtained from a man aged 18 to 29 in good health. Some clones in this sample may be carry-over from other donors' samples. CDR3s include the opening cysteine and the closing phenylalanine or tryptophan. D genes are given only for firm matches. Part of the rows lack a size; the others show once, few, many or a class for expanded clones.

TRBV15	NA	TRBJ2-7	NA	TGTGCCACCAGCACGGGGAATGCCTACGAGCAGTACTTC	CATSTGNAYEQYF
TRBV29-1	NA	TRBJ2-7	NA	TGCAGCGCACGAACGGACGGATCCTACGAGCAGTACTTC	CSARTDGSYEQYF
TRBV4-2	NA	TRBJ2-7	NA	TGTGCCAGCAGCCAAGGCGCGGTCGATGGCCAGTACTTC	CASSQGAVDGQYF
TRBV7-3	TRBD1	TRBJ2-5	NA	TGTGCCAGCAGCTGGGACAGACAAGAGACCCAGTACTTC	CASSWDRQETQYF
TRBV7-9	NA	TRBJ2-5	NA	TGTGCCAGCAGCTCCCGGGACACTAAGGGAGAGACCCAGTACTTC	CASSSRDTKGETQYF
TRBV28	NA	TRBJ2-1	NA	TGTGCCAGCAGCCATCTGGGGTCGGGGGAGTACGAGCAGTTCTTC	CASSHLGSGEYEQFF
TRBV27	TRBD1	TRBJ2-5	NA	TGTGCCAGCAGTTTAAGGGGGCCCCGGAGGGAGACCCAGTACTTC	CASSLRGPRRETQYF
TRBV4-2	NA	TRBJ2-3	NA	TGTGCCAGCAGCCAAGGAGCGCGGACCTCCCGGAGCCCAGATACGCAGTATTTT	CASSQGARTSRSPDTQYF
TRBV2	TRBD1	TRBJ2-1	many	TGTGCCAGCACGTCCGGGACAGGGCACTACAATGAGCAGTTCTTC	CASTSGTGHYNEQFF
TRBV6-6	NA	TRBJ2-7	NA	TGTGCCAGCAGTGCAGGGGTAGACGAGCAGTACTTC	CASSAGVDEQYF
TRBV16	TRBD1	TRBJ1-1	once	TGTGCCAGCAGCCATCGGGACAGGGGATCTGAAGCTTTCTTT	CASSHRDRGSEAFF
TRBV5-1	NA	TRBJ1-1	NA	TGCGCCAGCAGCCCAACAAATAACCGGGTCACTGAAGCTTTCTTT	CASSPTNNRVTEAFF
TRBV27	NA	TRBJ2-1	NA	TGTGCCAGCAGTTTTAAGCAAATCAATGAGCAGTTCTTC	CASSFKQINEQFF
TRBV29-1	TRBD2	TRBJ2-1	NA	TGCAGCGTTGAGGGTAGCGCTAGCGGGTACAATGAGCAGTTCTTC	CSVEGSASGYNEQFF
TRBV18	NA	TRBJ2-5	NA	TGTGCCAGCTCACCACCATCTTTACAAGAGACCCAGTACTTC	CASSPPSLQETQYF
TRBV27	NA	TRBJ1-2	many	TGTGCCAGCAGTTCGGTGAATTCTAACTATGGCTACACCTTC	CASSSVNSNYGYTF
TRBV28	TRBD1	TRBJ1-5	NA	TGTGCCAGCAGATTGGACAGGGAGGATCAGCCCCAGCATTTT	CASRLDREDQPQHF
TRBV29-1	TRBD1	TRBJ2-5	NA	TGCAGCGTTCTCACAGGGGAAGAGACCCAGTACTTC	CSVLTGEETQYF
TRBV7-9	NA	TRBJ2-5	NA	TGTGCCAGCAGCTTAATTGTACAGCCAGCAGAGACCCAGTACTTC	CASSLIVQPAETQYF
TRBV9	TRBD1	TRBJ2-7	NA	TGTGCCAGCAGTAGAACCCCGGGACAGGGTTTTGCGGGAGCCTACGAGCAGTACTTC	CASSRTPGQGFAGAYEQYF
TRBV5-4	TRBD2	TRBJ2-3	NA	TGTGCCAGCGGAGTAGCGGGCATCGCAGATACGCAGTATTTT	CASGVAGIADTQYF
TRBV28	TRBD2	TRBJ2-1	NA	TGTGCCAGCACTAGCGGGAATACCTACAATGAGCAGTTCTTC	CASTSGNTYNEQFF
TRBV6-5	NA	TRBJ1-3	NA	TGTGCCAGCAGGCGGGGCAGGGGCAACACCATATATTTT	CASRRGRGNTIYF
TRBV28	NA	TRBJ1-1	NA	TGTGCCAGCAGTCTTGAGGGAGAAGCTTTCTTT	CASSLEGEAFF
TRBV19	NA	TRBJ2-1	few	TGTGCCAGTAGGGTGACAGACTACAATGAGCAGTTCTTC	CASRVTDYNEQFF
TRBV23-1	NA	TRBJ2-3	NA	TGCGCCAGCAGTCAATCAGTAACTGGGAACTACACAGATACGCAGTATTTT	CASSQSVTGNYTDTQYF
TRBV25-1	NA	TRBJ2-1	NA	TGTGCCAGCAGTGAATTCCAGGGTGTTCACAATGAGCAGTTCTTC	CASSEFQGVHNEQFF
TRBV11-3	NA	TRBJ2-7	NA	TGTGCCAGCAGCTTGGGGAACGAATGCGAGCAGTACTTC	CASSLGNECEQYF
TRBV4-2	TRBD2	TRBJ2-5	once	TGTGCCAGCAGCCACGGCCCATACCGGCTAGCGGGAGAGGCACAAGAGACCCAGTACTTC	CASSHGPYRLAGEAQETQYF
TRBV5-5	NA	TRBJ2-4	NA	TGTGCCAGCATGGAGGGGCCCAAAAACATTCAGTACTTC	CASMEGPKNIQYF
TRBV18	NA	TRBJ1-5	NA	TGTGCCAGCTCACTGGCCCTCGGTCAGCCCCAGCATTTT	CASSLALGQPQHF
TRBV27	NA	TRBJ2-1	NA	TGTGCCAGCAGTCGAGACTCCTACAATGAGCAGTTCTTC	CASSRDSYNEQFF
TRBV7-2	TRBD1	TRBJ2-7	NA	TGTGCCAGCAGCCCCGACAGGGGTGAAGCCTACGAGCAGTACTTC	CASSPDRGEAYEQYF
TRBV4-1	TRBD2	TRBJ2-1	NA	TGCGCCAGCAGCCGGGCGGGACTAGCGGACAATGAGCAGTTCTTC	CASSRAGLADNEQFF
TRBV2	NA	TRBJ1-1	NA	TGTGCCAGCAGTGAACACGGCTTTAACACTGAAGCTTTCTTT	CASSEHGFNTEAFF
TRBV19	TRBD1	TRBJ1-5	NA	TGTGCCAGTAGTAATCCAGGGGGTAATAGCAATCAGCCCCAGCATTTT	CASSNPGGNSNQPQHF
TRBV29-1	NA	TRBJ1-1	NA	TGCAGCGTCCTGGGACGGGCGAACACTGAAGCTTTCTTT	CSVLGRANTEAFF
TRBV5-5	NA	TRBJ2-7	NA	TGTGCCAGCAGCTCCGGGACGGGACCCTACGAGCAGTACTTC	CASSSGTGPYEQYF
TRBV18	NA	TRBJ2-3	NA	TGTGCCAGCTCACCTATAGATTCGGCAGATACGCAGTATTTT	CASSPIDSADTQYF
TRBV28	NA	TRBJ2-7	NA	TGTGCCAGCAGTTTATCCGCAGGGTGGCACGAGCAGTACTTC	CASSLSAGWHEQYF
TRBV27	TRBD1	TRBJ1-1	NA	TGTGCCAGCAGTGCTGGACAGGTAATGAACACTGAAGCTTTCTTT	CASSAGQVMNTEAFF
TRBV2	NA	TRBJ2-1	NA	TGTGCCAGCAGTGAAGGGGGCGGGTACAATGAGCAGTTCTTC	CASSEGGGYNEQFF